This T cell receptor beta chain was recorded in a study of cytomegalovirus exposure and HLA in healthy donors. Notes on the study in general: Association of a missense DCLRE1C variant with TCR beta V- and J-gene trimming was reported in a later analysis. By a later analysis, the bulk of CMV-associated TCR beta chains appeared HLA-restricted. CMV antigen specificity was confirmed in vitro for a few CMV-associated chains.

PCR employed 60 Vbeta and 13 Jbeta primers. TCRdb keeps only in-frame clones here, not all; method: immunoSEQ multiplex PCR. Counted here are about 160,000 clones, 80% to 90% occurring once; the ten biggest clones make up 6.5% to 7.5%. CDR1 is SGHTS and CDR2 is YDEGEE in the germline V gene. This CDR3 contains 17 residues. V was pared by 2 bases and J by 0 bases, with 9 bases of the junction left unmatched. As for this clone: The antigen is undetermined.

Sequencing was performed on PBMCs. The rearrangement uses TRBV5-8 and TRBJ1-1, with 8 nucleotides matching TRBD1. The receptor's source is a woman under 40 in good health and CMV-seropositive. The CDR3 is CASSFKTGANLNTEAFF. The CDR3 coding sequence is TGTGCCAGCAGCTTCAAGACAGGGGCGAATCTGAACACTGAAGCTTTCTTT.